This T cell receptor (beta chain) was identified during a study of human T cells and chemical hapten exposure. As for the study in general: Small discrepancies in pooled library volume mainly accounted for the varying TCR yields per sample. Study-wide results and limits: Sensitizing with DPC caused no change in TCRs above 1 in 1000 frequency.

Individual cDNA molecules in this library carried unique molecular identifiers. Source study methods: The median was about 96,000 TCRs per sample, ranging 23,224 to 690,600. In TCRdb, the 5' RACE reads were re-called with MiXCR into one record per CDR3 protein. These V and J calls derive from TCRdb rather than the authors' analysis. The sample records about 140,000 distinct CDR3 sequences, approximately 4% being singletons. This clonotype appeared many times. The antigen is not known. CDR1 is DFQATT, CDR2 SNEGSKA, per germline (reference sequence). CDR3 length equals 13 residues. V gave up 6 bases and J gave up 1 base; unmatched junction bases: 6. Extraction of total RNA was performed on unfractionated whole blood.

This chain links TRBV20-1 with TRBJ2-7; 7 positions match TRBD1. The clonotype was recovered from a female donor in good health. The CDR3 loop reads CSARDRESYEQYF. As DNA, the CDR3 is TGCAGTGCGAGGGACAGAGAATCCTACGAGCAGTACTTC.